This paragraph covers one TCR beta chain sequence. No antigen is known for it. J gave up 6 bases and V 2 bases, and 5 bases lay outside the gene matches. CDR1 and CDR2 (germline): SGHTA, FQGNSA. The CDR3 totals 14 residues. About 0.45 to 1 ug RNA was reverse transcribed with random hexamers. An immunoSEQ multiplex PCR amplified TCR beta CDR3 over 54 Vbeta and 13 Jbeta. MiXCR, applied by TCRdb to the immunoSEQ multiplex PCR reads, yields one record per CDR3 protein. The sample has around 180,000 distinct CDR3 sequences, approximately 93% seen once. This sample stems from a study of CD8 T cells in Susac syndrome. Findings and caveats of the study: In its TCR sequencing and HLA analysis, the study acknowledged that the number of individuals was relatively small.

This receptor was taken from a human donor with multiple sclerosis. The specimen sequenced was CD4+ T cells from PBMCs. The rearrangement joins TRBV7-2 to TRBJ2-3; 7 bases are shared with TRBD2. The CDR3 sequence: CASSLNSGADTQYF. CDR3 nucleotide sequence: TGTGCCAGCAGCTTAAACAGCGGGGCGGATACGCAGTATTTT.